This T cell receptor (beta chain) was found in a study of CD8 T cells in Susac syndrome. Trimming removed 6 bases from V and 3 bases from J, with 15 bases in between. CDR1 is LGHNA, CDR2 YSLEER, per germline. The CDR3 extends over 14 amino acids. RNA totalling roughly 0.45 to 1 ug underwent reverse transcription with random hexamers. TCR beta CDR3 was amplified by immunoSEQ covering 54 Vbeta and 13 Jbeta. TCRdb called the immunoSEQ multiplex PCR reads again in MiXCR, with one record for every CDR3 protein. Of approximately 130,000 distinct CDR3 sequences in the sample, more than 75% were seen once. The multiple sclerosis control group was made up of treatment-naive patients with stable or active relapsing-remitting disease.

Sequencing was done on a sample of CD8+ T cells from PBMCs. This sequence originates from a human donor with multiple sclerosis. The chain carries TRBV4-3 and TRBJ2-7; tentative D call: TRBD2 (6 bases). The chain's CDR3 is CASSSGTGNYEQYF. The CDR3 DNA is TGCGCCAGCAGTTCCGGGACTGGGAACTACGAGCAGTACTTC.